This T cell receptor beta chain is from a study of blood T cells in healthy people across ages. The junction had 4 bases not matched to a gene; V was cut back by 5 bases and J by 10 bases. From germline, CDR1 is DFQATT and CDR2 SNEGSKA (reference sequence). The CDR3 consists of 11 residues. With a J-beta primer mix and a sample-barcoded 5' primer, a second PCR ran about 6 to 11 cycles. A single record per CDR3 protein comes from TCRdb applying MiXCR to the 5' RACE reads. The sample consists of roughly 1,100,000 distinct CDR3 sequences, 20% to 25% of them appearing once. Every donor gave approximately 10 milliliters of peripheral blood. The table lists this clonotype with a few counts. This sample was also put to use in a study of T cells of mothers and their children. Per that paper: Relative to unrelated pairs, biologically related mother-child dyads exhibited marginally greater, non-significant overlap.

This receptor was identified in a girl aged 2-15 years in good health. The chain couples TRBV20-1 to TRBJ2-1; 8 nucleotides agree with TRBD2. The sequencing sample was made of blood. CDR3 DNA sequence: TGCAGTGCTCCTTTAGCGGGAGAGCAGTTCTTC. Translating it yields CSAPLAGEQFF.